The sequence of this TCR beta chain was determined in a study of shared clonotypes between healthy human individuals. CDR1 SGHDT and CDR2 YYEEEE come from the germline V gene. V lost 0 bases, J lost 8 bases, and 8 bases lay in between. CDR3 size: 13 residues. Repertoires were generated with immunoSEQ multiplex PCR, while TCRdb's copy carries only in-frame clones and drops some. The sample carries around 2.5 million clones, roughly 93% recorded once. The origin of this receptor is a man aged 18 to 35 in good health. Some clones in this sample may be carry-over from other donors' samples. The source material was naive CD4+ T cells from PBMCs. Subset indicated: CD45RA+ positively selected. The V call is TRBV5-6, the J call TRBJ2-2; D uncertain. CDR3 DNA sequence: TGTGCCAGCAGCTTGGCCTTTAGGGGGGAGCTGTTTTTT. It translates to CASSLAFRGELFF.